This entry lists 11 T cell receptor beta chains sequenced from one sample in a study of T-cell reconstitution after alpha-beta-depleted transplantation in children. TCRbeta library construction was performed incorporating unique molecular identifiers. TCRdb processed the PCR reads anew with MiXCR; each CDR3 protein has one entry. Counted here are some 550,000 distinct CDR3 sequences, 20% to 25% occurring once; the ten biggest clones make up 14%. The sequences come from PBMCs, mostly from graft donor cells, collected 360 days after TCRalphabeta/CD19-depleted stem cell transplant. The receptor source for this set is a boy in the first two years of life who had a stem cell transplant for acute myeloid leukemia, so the T cells may come from the graft donor.

This clonotype was counted only a few times. V usage is TRBV12-3 or TRBV12-4 and J usage is TRBJ2-2; possible D gene TRBD1, 5 bases. The CDR3 loop spans 17 amino acids. V was trimmed by 5 bases and J by 0 bases, leaving 16 bases between them. The CDR3 DNA reads TGTGCCAGCAGTAAGGCCGGAAGGACAACGAACACCGGGGAGCTGTTTTTT. Residues: CASSKAGRTTNTGELFF.

This clonotype came up a few times. V is TRBV20-1 and J is TRBJ2-3; TRBD2 aligns across 9 bases. The CDR3 totals 15 residues. Germline V gene data show CDR1 as DFQATT and CDR2 as SNEGSKA (reference sequence). V was clipped by 5 bases and J by 0 bases; unmatched bases: 6. DNA for the CDR3: TGCAGTGCTTCTCCGAGCGGGGGGAGCACAGATACGCAGTATTTT. Its protein is CSASPSGGSTDTQYF.

This clonotype was recorded many times. The chain joins TRBV5-6 to TRBJ2-5, with TRBD2 identical over 12 bases. This CDR3 spans 15 amino acids. From germline, CDR1 is SGHDT and CDR2 YYEEEE. V trimming: 4 bases; J trimming: 6 bases; junction bases outside the gene matches: 7. The DNA of the CDR3 is TGTGCCAGCAGCGCCCTAGCGGGGGGGCACAAGACCCAGTACTTC. It translates to CASSALAGGHKTQYF.

Ten or more counts support this clonotype. The chain employs TRBV14 and TRBJ2-5; 7 nucleotides agree with TRBD1. The germline gives CDR1 SGHDN, CDR2 FVKESK. This CDR3 comprises 15 residues. The trim removed 4 bases at V and 0 bases at J, leaving 5 bases unmatched. The CDR3, as DNA: TGTGCCAGCAGCCCGGGACAGTTCTACCAAGAGACCCAGTACTTC. The encoded protein is CASSPGQFYQETQYF.

This clonotype came up a few times. The chain employs TRBV29-1 and TRBJ1-1; D is uncertain. This CDR3 is built from 10 residues. V was cut by 2 bases and J by 5 bases, with 3 bases left in between. CDR1 SQVTM and CDR2 ANQGSEA come from the germline V gene. CDR3 sequence reads: CSVEFTEAFF. CDR3 DNA: TGCAGCGTTGAATTTACTGAAGCTTTCTTT.

This clonotype was observed at least ten times. The chain recombines TRBV7-2 with TRBJ2-3, with D possibly TRBD2 on 6 matching bases. Germline V lookup: CDR1 SGHTA, CDR2 FQGNSA. The CDR3 extends over 13 amino acids. Trimming left V 5 bases short and J 7 bases short, with 13 bases between. DNA of the CDR3: TGTGCCAGCAGCCCGCCCGCGGGGTATACGCAGTATTTT. Translation gives CASSPPAGYTQYF.

V is TRBV7-2 and J is TRBJ2-7, with TRBD2 identical over 9 bases. This CDR3 is 15 amino acids long. V lost 5 bases to trimming and J lost 7 bases; unmatched junction nucleotides: 12. CDR1 SGHTA and CDR2 FQGNSA come from the germline V gene. This chain's CDR3 is CASSRGWTSEREQYF. Here the CDR3 DNA reads TGTGCCAGCAGCCGAGGATGGACTAGCGAGAGGGAGCAGTACTTC. Full variable domain (outside the CDR3, taken from reference TRBV7-2 and TRBJ2-7): GAGVSQSPSNKVTEKGKDVELRCDPISGHTALYWYRQSLGQGLEFLIYFQGNSAPDKSGLPSDRFSAERTGGSVSTLTIQRTQQEDSAVYLCASSRGWTSEREQYFGPGTRLTVT.

This clonotype occurred a few times. This chain uses TRBV20-1 with TRBJ2-5; D is unclear. There are 12 residues in the CDR3. V lost 3 bases and J 5 bases, leaving 10 bases between the germline ends. CDR1 and CDR2 (germline): DFQATT, SNEGSKA (reference sequence). The CDR3 protein is CSASPVGETQYF. The CDR3, as DNA: TGCAGTGCTAGCCCGGTGGGGGAGACCCAGTACTTC.

The genes are TRBV5-1 and TRBJ1-5; a possible D gene is TRBD1 (5 bases). CDR3 length: 14 amino acids. Germline-derived CDR1 and CDR2 are SGHRS and YFSETQ. Deletions cut 0 bases from V and 3 bases from J, with 7 bases between. The CDR3 spells CASSLAGANQPQHF. The CDR3 DNA sequence: TGCGCCAGCAGCTTGGCCGGGGCCAATCAGCCCCAGCATTTT. Looking up the rest from reference TRBV5-1 and TRBJ1-5 gives the full variable domain: KAGVTQTPRYLIKTRGQQVTLSCSPISGHRSVSWYQQTPGQGLQFLFEYFSETQRNKGNFPGRFSGRQFSNSRSEMNVSTLELGDSALYLCASSLAGANQPQHFGDGTRLSIL.

The chain uses TRBV20-1 and TRBJ2-1; TRBD2 agrees at 7 bases. V lost 0 bases to trimming and J lost 9 bases; unmatched junction nucleotides: 8. The CDR3 runs to 14 residues. The germline V gene has CDR1 DFQATT and CDR2 SNEGSKA (reference sequence). The CDR3 protein is CSAREGPQRGEQFF. CDR3 DNA sequence: TGCAGTGCTAGAGAGGGGCCCCAGCGGGGTGAGCAGTTCTTC.

The chain couples TRBV20-1 to TRBJ1-5, with a possible D match to TRBD1 (5 bases). This CDR3 has 14 amino acids. V lost 4 bases and J lost 0, with 10 bases in between. Germline V gene data show CDR1 as DFQATT and CDR2 as SNEGSKA (reference sequence). The CDR3 sequence is CSAMDIDSNQPQHF. DNA for the CDR3: TGCAGTGCTATGGACATCGATAGCAATCAGCCCCAGCATTTT.